This T cell receptor beta chain was identified during a study of cytomegalovirus exposure and HLA in healthy donors. About the study: The Caucasian-associated ancestry cluster held around 81% of around 380 genotyped donors.

A remark on this clone: Its matching antigen is unknown.

Study-level points and caveats: Most TCR sequences were uncommon, yet certain public TCRs appeared in many donors. What was likely a sequencing artifact was a cluster of highly shared sequence variants.

Germline loops: CDR1 SGHNT, CDR2 YYREEE (reference sequence). V lost 1 base and J 1 base, leaving 9 bases between the germline ends. This CDR3 region has 14 residues. Both 60 Vbeta primers and 13 Jbeta primers went into the PCR. The data were produced by immunoSEQ multiplex PCR, yet TCRdb's version contains in-frame clones alone and is incomplete. The profile shows 150,000 to 200,000 clones, roughly 74% of them singletons. This sequence originates from a woman aged 25-40 years in good health and CMV-seropositive. This chain connects TRBV5-4 to TRBJ2-7; no reliable D call. The source material was PBMCs. The CDR3 nucleotides read TGTGCCAGCAGCTTGTCGAAGAGTTCCTACGAGCAGTACTTC. This codes for CASSLSKSSYEQYF.